This entry lists 18 T cell receptor beta chains sequenced from one sample in a study of T cells in localized non-small cell lung cancer. Using immunoSEQ multiplex PCR, the repertoire was profiled, and TCRdb retains in-frame clones only, with some absent. Of 45,000 to 70,000 clones listed, roughly 88% were seen once; the top ten hold approximately 5.2%. Sample: peripheral blood, taken before any cancer treatment. Source of these receptors: a woman aged 40 to 75 with stage I lung adenocarcinoma.

Only one count was recorded for this clone. The DNA of the CDR3 is TGTGCCAGCAGTCGAGACAGGGGGCGATCACCCCTCCACTTT. It translates to CASSRDRGRSPLHF. This chain links TRBV6-5 with TRBJ1-6; TRBD1 matches at 10 bases. The CDR3 runs 14 residues. Germline trimming cut 5 bases from V and 10 bases from J; bases unmatched to any gene: 5. Looked up from germline, CDR1 is MNHEY and CDR2 is SVGAGI.

The rearrangement joins TRBV28 to TRBJ1-1; weak D call: TRBD1 (5 bases). Trimming removed 5 bases from V and 3 bases from J, with 19 bases in between. This CDR3 is built from 16 residues. Germline CDR1 reads MDHEN; CDR2 reads SYDVKM. This CDR3 is CASSRGGVEAYTEAFF. The CDR3 DNA reads TGTGCCAGCAGTAGGGGAGGAGTGGAGGCCTACACTGAAGCTTTCTTT.

V usage is TRBV9 and J usage is TRBJ2-5, with 9 positions matching TRBD2. The germline V gene encodes CDR1 SGDLS and CDR2 YYNGEE. The V and J ends lost 0 bases and 5 bases, in that order; junction bases with no gene match: 8. CDR3 size: 16 residues. The CDR3 reads CASSVGPSGARETQYF. CDR3 bases: TGTGCCAGCAGCGTAGGTCCTAGCGGGGCCCGGGAGACCCAGTACTTC.

This clone was seen a single time. This chain links TRBV19 with TRBJ1-5, with unresolved D. The CDR3 covers 16 residues. Trimming removed 3 bases at V and 6 bases at J, with 18 bases between. CDR1 LNHDA and CDR2 SQIVND come from the germline V gene (reference sequence). The CDR3 region is CASSMSRQVVSQPQHF. As DNA, the CDR3 is TGTGCCAGTAGTATGTCGCGGCAGGTAGTTAGTCAGCCCCAGCATTTT.

This clone was observed once. The CDR3 bases are TGTGCCAGCGGAGTCTTGAACACCATATATTTT. Its translation: CASGVLNTIYF. The chain joins TRBV25-1 to TRBJ1-3; D is unresolved. The germline gives CDR1 MGHDK, CDR2 SYGVNS. V lost 8 bases to trimming and J lost 7 bases, with 9 bases between them. The CDR3 runs 11 residues.

The V and J genes are TRBV9 and TRBJ2-3; 8 bases are shared with TRBD2. CDR1 SGDLS and CDR2 YYNGEE come from the germline V gene. The CDR3 loop spans 14 amino acids. V lost 3 bases and J lost 2; bases outside the gene matches: 2. CDR3: CASSERGPTDTQYF. The CDR3 region has the DNA TGTGCCAGCAGCGAGCGGGGGCCCACAGATACGCAGTATTTT.

The chain joins TRBV5-1 to TRBJ1-3; no clear D. The CDR3 length is 14 residues. From germline, CDR1 is SGHRS and CDR2 YFSETQ. V shed 0 bases and J shed 0 bases, with 4 bases lying between them. CDR3 amino acids: CASSLGASGNTIYF. The CDR3 nucleotides read TGCGCCAGCAGCTTGGGTGCCTCTGGAAACACCATATATTTT.

The chain employs TRBV7-2 and TRBJ2-7; TRBD2 is a possible D gene (6 bases). The germline CDR1 and CDR2 sequences are SGHTA and FQGNSA. The CDR3 runs to 15 residues. V gave up 5 bases and J gave up 0 bases, with 14 bases separating them. CDR3 amino acids: CASSPTGEPSYEQYF. The CDR3 DNA sequence: TGTGCCAGCAGCCCCACGGGGGAGCCCTCCTACGAGCAGTACTTC.

This chain uses TRBV6-6 with TRBJ1-1; D unclear. The CDR3 has 15 amino acids. Germline CDR1 and CDR2: MNHNY and SVGAGI (reference sequence). V gave up 5 bases and J gave up 2 bases, with 15 bases separating them. The CDR3 DNA follows: TGTGCCAGCAGTATTAGTGTACAGCCTAACACTGAAGCTTTCTTT. Protein sequence: CASSISVQPNTEAFF.

This clone came up once. The chain has TRBV19 and TRBJ2-7, with no clear D. The CDR3 loop spans 12 amino acids. Trimming pared 5 bases from V and 3 bases from J, leaving 8 bases between. From germline, CDR1 is LNHDA and CDR2 SQIVND (reference sequence). Here the CDR3 reads CASSSPDYEQYF. The CDR3 DNA is TGTGCCAGTAGTTCACCTGACTACGAGCAGTACTTC.

This CDR3 reads CASSIGLVAEAFF. The CDR3 nucleotides read TGTGCCAGTAGTATAGGACTAGTGGCTGAAGCTTTCTTT. The genes are TRBV19 and TRBJ1-1; D not resolved. Germline V lookup: CDR1 LNHDA, CDR2 SQIVND (reference sequence). CDR3 size: 13 residues. Trimming left V 1 base short and J 6 bases short, with 9 bases between.

The chain employs TRBV7-2 and TRBJ2-3; 9 positions agree with TRBD2. J was trimmed by 6 bases and V by 0 bases; bases with no gene match: 7. The CDR3 is made up of 16 amino acids. CDR1 is SGHTA and CDR2 is FQGNSA in the germline V gene. The CDR3 region has the DNA TGTGCCAGCAGCTTAGCGCTTGGGACTAGCTCCGATACGCAGTATTTT. It yields the protein CASSLALGTSSDTQYF. Complete variable domain (other parts from reference TRBV7-2 and TRBJ2-3): GAGVSQSPSNKVTEKGKDVELRCDPISGHTALYWYRQSLGQGLEFLIYFQGNSAPDKSGLPSDRFSAERTGGSVSTLTIQRTQQEDSAVYLCASSLALGTSSDTQYFGPGTRLTVL.

The gene calls are TRBV19 and TRBJ2-3, with D maybe TRBD1 (6 bases). CDR1 and CDR2 from the germline V gene are LNHDA and SQIVND (reference sequence). The germline V and J ends were trimmed by 3 bases and 3 bases, with 25 bases remaining between them. There are 19 residues in the CDR3. The CDR3 DNA reads TGTGCCAGTAGTATGAGGGTCGGTACAGGGCTTTTCGGGACAGATACGCAGTATTTT. As protein: CASSMRVGTGLFGTDTQYF.

The J gene is TRBJ1-1, the V gene TRBV5-1, with unresolved D. V dropped 5 bases and J dropped 2 bases, with 7 bases sitting between them. From germline, CDR1 is SGHRS and CDR2 YFSETQ. CDR3 length: 12 residues. The CDR3 DNA reads as TGCGCCAGCAGACGAGACAACACTGAAGCTTTCTTT. The encoded protein is CASRRDNTEAFF.

This chain joins TRBV6-5 and TRBJ2-1, with D unclear. CDR1 MNHEY and CDR2 SVGAGI come from the germline V gene. CDR3 length: 12 amino acids. V was shortened by 4 bases and J by 10 bases, with 11 bases between the two germline ends. The CDR3 loop reads CASSSSAREQFF. The CDR3 DNA is TGTGCCAGCAGTTCGTCCGCCCGGGAGCAGTTCTTC.

This chain joins TRBV7-9 and TRBJ1-4; no clear D. This CDR3 comprises 15 residues. Germline V gene sequence: CDR1 SEHNR, CDR2 FQNEAQ (reference sequence). V shed 2 bases and J shed 6 bases, with 13 bases lying between them. The CDR3 protein is CASSLTTSGDEKLFF. The CDR3 nucleotides are TGTGCCAGCAGCTTAACAACTAGTGGTGATGAAAAACTGTTTTTT.

The rearrangement joins TRBV7-9 to TRBJ2-3; D is unclear. V lost 6 bases and J 5 bases, leaving 9 bases between the germline ends. The CDR3 has 12 residues. Per the germline V gene, CDR1 is SEHNR and CDR2 is FQNEAQ (reference sequence). CDR3 sequence reads: CASRSQKDTQYF. CDR3 nucleotides: TGTGCCAGCAGATCACAGAAAGATACGCAGTATTTT.

This chain joins TRBV5-1 and TRBJ1-3, with D possibly TRBD1 on 6 matching bases. Germline lookup yields CDR1 SGHRS and CDR2 YFSETQ. The ends were cut back, 0 bases at V and 0 bases at J, with 10 bases in the middle. This CDR3 contains 16 residues. The CDR3 protein is CASSLGRDNSGNTIYF. CDR3 sequence (DNA): TGCGCCAGCAGCTTGGGGCGGGACAACTCTGGAAACACCATATATTTT.